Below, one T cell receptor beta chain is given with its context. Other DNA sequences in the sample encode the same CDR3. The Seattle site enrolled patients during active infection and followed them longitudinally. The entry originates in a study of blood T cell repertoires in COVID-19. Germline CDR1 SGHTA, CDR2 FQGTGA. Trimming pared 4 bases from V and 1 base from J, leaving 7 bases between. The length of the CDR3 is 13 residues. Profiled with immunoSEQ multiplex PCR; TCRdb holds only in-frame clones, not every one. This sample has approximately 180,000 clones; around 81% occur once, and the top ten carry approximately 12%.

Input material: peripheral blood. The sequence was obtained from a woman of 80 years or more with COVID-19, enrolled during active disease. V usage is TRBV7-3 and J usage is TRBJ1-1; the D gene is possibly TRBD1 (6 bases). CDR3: CASSSDRNTEAFF. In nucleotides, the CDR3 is TGTGCCAGCAGCTCGGACAGGAACACTGAAGCTTTCTTT.